The rows below give T cell receptor beta chains drawn from one sample of a study of blood T cells in healthy people across ages. TCRdb reanalysed the 5' RACE reads using MiXCR and keeps one entry per CDR3 protein. The table records about 620,000 distinct CDR3 sequences, roughly 20% of them present only once. Sequencing input: blood. The source of these receptors is a man between 65 and 85 years old in good health. The CDR3 runs from the conserved cysteine through the conserved F or W. The order of the fields is V gene, CDR3 protein.

v_gene: TRBV10-3; CDR3aa: CAISELRDSSYEQYF
v_gene: TRBV24-1; CDR3aa: CATSKCSYNEQFF
v_gene: TRBV2; CDR3aa: CASNQGLSYEQYF
v_gene: TRBV10-3; CDR3aa: CAISSRQGQETQYF
v_gene: TRBV5-1; CDR3aa: CASSSRDGPEETQYF
v_gene: TRBV7-9; CDR3aa: CASSLAEAQETQYF
v_gene: TRBV2; CDR3aa: CASSEGDWYEQYF
v_gene: TRBV6-6; CDR3aa: CASTFSLAGGQETQYF
v_gene: TRBV20-1; CDR3aa: CSARATNGMDTQYF
v_gene: TRBV29-1; CDR3aa: CSVRSYQGYEQYF
v_gene: TRBV3-1; CDR3aa: CASSHTGAEQYF
v_gene: TRBV20-1; CDR3aa: CSARDKGYNEQFF
v_gene: TRBV12-3/TRBV12-4; CDR3aa: CASSLAITATEAFF
v_gene: TRBV6-6; CDR3aa: CASSYSKLPDSYEQYF
v_gene: TRBV7-2; CDR3aa: CASNPGWGNEQFF
v_gene: TRBV20-1; CDR3aa: CSARDGSGSRDTQYF
v_gene: TRBV7-2; CDR3aa: CASSSPGLAGDEQFF
v_gene: TRBV6-2/TRBV6-3; CDR3aa: CASNQGKNIQYF
v_gene: TRBV24-1; CDR3aa: CATSDLGSYEQYF
v_gene: TRBV12-3/TRBV12-4; CDR3aa: CASSLRQDSAEQYF
v_gene: TRBV10-3; CDR3aa: CAISEYQETQYF
v_gene: TRBV9; CDR3aa: CASSRSPKQVEQYF
v_gene: TRBV9; CDR3aa: CASSVGGGVEETQYF
v_gene: TRBV20-1; CDR3aa: CSARDGGRDYEQSF
v_gene: TRBV12-3/TRBV12-4; CDR3aa: CASSITSGNHNEQFF
v_gene: TRBV12-3/TRBV12-4; CDR3aa: CASSFGFGGKNIQYF
v_gene: TRBV5-6; CDR3aa: CASSLRVSYEQYF
v_gene: TRBV3-1; CDR3aa: CASSRPRGQTLEVTQYF
v_gene: TRBV20-1; CDR3aa: CSSTRGLLTDTQYF
v_gene: TRBV5-1; CDR3aa: CASSLDLSPLHF
v_gene: TRBV19; CDR3aa: CACSSGANVLTF
v_gene: TRBV2; CDR3aa: CASSEARSPYEQYF
v_gene: TRBV15; CDR3aa: CATSALQGHYGYTF
v_gene: TRBV7-8; CDR3aa: CVSSLGGAGTEAFF
v_gene: TRBV6-2/TRBV6-3; CDR3aa: CASSASHYEQYF
v_gene: TRBV12-3/TRBV12-4; CDR3aa: CASSSDWSSYNEQFF
v_gene: TRBV12-3/TRBV12-4; CDR3aa: CASSEGAASEQFF
v_gene: TRBV12-3/TRBV12-4; CDR3aa: CASSRPSPYEQYF
v_gene: TRBV6-5; CDR3aa: CASSLGFGVGANVLTF
v_gene: TRBV5-1; CDR3aa: CASSFDSSGANVLTF
v_gene: TRBV6-6; CDR3aa: CASTGFGTQYF
v_gene: TRBV20-1; CDR3aa: CSAPGQGFYEQYF
v_gene: TRBV5-1; CDR3aa: CASSLSLGTGGEKLFF
v_gene: TRBV10-3; CDR3aa: CAISAGLAGDSDF
v_gene: TRBV20-1; CDR3aa: CSAREQIKNTGELFF
v_gene: TRBV6-6; CDR3aa: CASSPVLTDTQYF
v_gene: TRBV5-1; CDR3aa: CASSLAGGVGRPGEKLFF
v_gene: TRBV6-2/TRBV6-3; CDR3aa: CASSRQSYEQYF
v_gene: TRBV7-2; CDR3aa: CASSLDQGGHNEQFF
v_gene: TRBV12-3/TRBV12-4; CDR3aa: CASSLGSYQPQHF
v_gene: TRBV3-1; CDR3aa: CASSQDRGHGNTIYF
v_gene: TRBV29-1; CDR3aa: CSVTFRDRGIIGYGYTF
v_gene: TRBV5-6; CDR3aa: CASLYNRNTEAFF
v_gene: TRBV10-3; CDR3aa: CAISESGGQGHSEAFF
v_gene: TRBV5-1; CDR3aa: CASSLGLLGTSAKNIQYF